Listed below are T cell receptor beta chains from one sample, sequenced in a study of blood T cell repertoires in COVID-19. Data came from immunoSEQ multiplex PCR; TCRdb stores just in-frame clones and leaves some out. The sample lists some 150,000 clones, over 70% occurring once. Sequenced material: peripheral blood. The receptors derive from a man aged 55-75 years with acute or convalescent COVID-19. The CDR3 runs from the conserved cysteine through the conserved F or W. The order of the fields is J gene, D gene, V gene, clone size, CDR3 protein, CDR3 DNA. A D gene is named only where the DNA matches it firmly. Where a row states a size, it is once, few, many or the class of an expanded clone; other rows omit it.

>TRBJ2-1|TRBD2|TRBV5-6|NA
CASSLGLADEQFF
TGTGCCAGCAGCTTGGGACTAGCGGATGAGCAGTTCTTC
>TRBJ1-5|NA|TRBV9|NA
CASSPDPSPYQPQHF
TGTGCCAGCAGCCCCGATCCGAGTCCCTATCAGCCCCAGCATTTT
>TRBJ2-5|NA|TRBV13|NA
CASSLRGGAWETQYF
TGTGCCAGCAGCCTTAGGGGCGGGGCGTGGGAGACCCAGTACTTC
>TRBJ1-1|NA|TRBV10-3|NA
CAISEVRATHTEAFF
TGTGCCATCAGTGAGGTCAGGGCAACCCACACTGAAGCTTTCTTT
>TRBJ1-4|NA|TRBV30|NA
CAWSPPRYSEKLFF
TGTGCCTGGAGTCCCCCTCGATACAGCGAAAAACTGTTTTTT
>TRBJ2-2|TRBD1|TRBV12-5|NA
CASGAGQATNTGELFF
TGTGCTAGTGGTGCGGGACAGGCGACGAACACCGGGGAGCTGTTTTTT
>TRBJ1-4|TRBD1|TRBV29-1|NA
CSVEETGNEKLFF
TGCAGCGTTGAAGAGACAGGGAATGAAAAACTGTTTTTT
>TRBJ1-4|NA|TRBV2|NA
CASSAQGLNEKLFF
TGTGCCAGCAGTGCGCAGGGGCTTAATGAAAAACTGTTTTTT
>TRBJ1-2|TRBD1|TRBV4-3|once
CASSQVYGTGDGYTF
TGCGCCAGCAGCCAAGTTTACGGGACAGGGGATGGCTACACCTTC
>TRBJ2-7|TRBD2|TRBV19|NA
CASSRGGASSYEQYF
TGTGCCAGTAGTAGGGGAGGGGCAAGCTCCTACGAGCAGTACTTC
>TRBJ2-7|NA|TRBV6-2/TRBV6-3|NA
CASSYPPPNMGRSYEQYF
TGTGCCAGCAGTTATCCACCGCCCAACATGGGCCGATCATACGAGCAGTACTTC
>TRBJ1-1|NA|TRBV7-2|NA
CASSLSEGTEAFF
TGTGCCAGCAGCTTAAGCGAGGGAACTGAAGCTTTCTTT
>TRBJ2-1|NA|TRBV27|NA
CATGKAGPLNEQFF
TGTGCCACCGGTAAGGCGGGACCCCTCAATGAGCAGTTCTTC
>TRBJ2-5|NA|TRBV4-3|NA
CASSQDVRGGRQQETQYF
TGCGCCAGCAGCCAAGATGTGAGGGGGGGACGGCAACAAGAGACCCAGTACTTC
>TRBJ2-7|NA|TRBV7-2|NA
CASSLGGQALYEQYF
TGTGCCAGCAGCTTGGGCGGGCAGGCCCTCTACGAGCAGTACTTC
>TRBJ2-1|TRBD2|TRBV5-8|NA
CASIAGGAGSNEQFF
TGTGCCAGCATCGCCGGGGGGGCCGGGAGCAATGAGCAGTTCTTC
>TRBJ2-3|TRBD2|TRBV11-2|NA
CASSRRSGGFSTDTQYF
TGTGCCAGCAGCCGAAGGAGCGGGGGTTTCAGCACAGATACGCAGTATTTT
>TRBJ1-2|NA|TRBV5-4|NA
CASSLNGGGAYGYTF
TGTGCCAGCAGCCTGAATGGGGGGGGCGCCTATGGCTACACCTTC
>TRBJ2-7|TRBD1|TRBV27|NA
CASSSGQPPYEQYF
TGTGCCAGCAGTTCGGGACAGCCCCCCTACGAGCAGTACTTC
>TRBJ2-7|TRBD1|TRBV5-1|NA
CASSIHRGNSYEQYF
TGCGCCAGCAGCATCCACAGGGGCAACTCCTACGAGCAGTACTTC
>TRBJ2-7|NA|TRBV18|NA
CASSPDTSEQYF
TGTGCCAGCTCACCAGATACTAGTGAGCAGTACTTC
>TRBJ2-2|NA|TRBV4-2|NA
CASSQGTGLGGDTGELFF
TGTGCCAGCAGCCAGGGAACCGGGCTTGGCGGGGACACCGGGGAGCTGTTTTTT
>TRBJ2-1|NA|TRBV7-2|NA
CASSLGVGGGNEQFF
TGTGCCAGCAGCTTAGGAGTCGGGGGAGGCAATGAGCAGTTCTTC